This entry lists 17 T cell receptor beta chains sequenced from one sample in a study of T cell repertoires in cytomegalovirus infection. TCRdb re-called the reads with MiXCR, one entry per CDR3 protein. The sample includes 110,000 to 150,000 distinct CDR3 sequences, about 6% of them seen just once. The sample consisted of PBMCs. The receptors derive from a human donor in good health (CMV status not recorded). Some clones in this sample may be carry-over from other donors' samples.

CDR3 residues: CASSLVSPHEQYF. The CDR3, as DNA: TGTGCCAGCAGTTTGGTTAGTCCCCACGAGCAGTACTTC. The chain has TRBV28 and TRBJ2-7; unclear D gene. This CDR3 comprises 13 residues. The germline CDR1 and CDR2 sequences are MDHEN and SYDVKM. V lost 3 bases, J lost 5 bases, and 11 bases lay in between.

This clonotype was seen ten or more times. V is TRBV7-2 and J is TRBJ2-5; D remains ambiguous. V lost 5 bases to trimming and J lost 2 bases, with 9 bases between them. Germline CDR1 SGHTA, CDR2 FQGNSA. The CDR3 is made up of 13 amino acids. CDR3: CASSRALQETQYF. CDR3 coding DNA: TGTGCCAGCAGCCGGGCGCTTCAAGAGACCCAGTACTTC.

This clonotype was recorded at least ten times. J is TRBJ1-4 and V is TRBV10-3, with D possibly being TRBD1 (5 bases). Germline CDR1 ENHRY, CDR2 SYGVKD. V lost 0 bases, J lost 4 bases, and 15 bases lay in between. The CDR3 runs to 17 residues. CDR3 sequence: CAISESTAGLVNEKLFF. The CDR3 DNA is TGTGCCATCAGTGAGTCGACGGCGGGGCTGGTTAATGAAAAACTGTTTTTT.

The rearrangement uses TRBV10-3 and TRBJ2-1; a possible D gene is TRBD2 (5 bases). The CDR3 loop spans 14 amino acids. CDR1 ENHRY and CDR2 SYGVKD come from the germline V gene. V was pared by 5 bases and J by 3 bases, with 11 bases between. The DNA for the CDR3 is TGTGCCATCAGTAGGGAGCCTGACTACAATGAGCAGTTCTTC. Translated, it gives CAISREPDYNEQFF.

The table lists this clonotype with a few counts. The J gene is TRBJ1-1, the V gene TRBV20-1, with 9 bases matching TRBD1. This CDR3 comprises 14 residues. Germline V gene lookup returns CDR1 DFQATT and CDR2 SNEGSKA (reference sequence). V lost 7 bases, J lost 1 base, and 7 bases stayed unmatched. The CDR3 DNA follows: TGCAGTGTCGGGTACAGGGGGCAGAACACTGAAGCTTTCTTT. Its protein product is CSVGYRGQNTEAFF.

This clonotype was recorded many times. The chain joins TRBV7-8 to TRBJ1-1; D perhaps matches TRBD1 (6 bases). Trimming left V 1 base short and J 5 bases short, with 14 bases between. This CDR3 is 15 amino acids long. From germline, CDR1 is SGHVS and CDR2 FQNEAQ. CDR3 nucleotide sequence: TGTGCCAGCAGCTTAGTCGGCAGGGGTGAAACTGAAGCTTTCTTT. It yields the protein CASSLVGRGETEAFF.

This clonotype was detected many times. This chain uses TRBV12-3 or TRBV12-4 with TRBJ2-3; no definite D call. Trimming shortened V by 5 bases and J by 3 bases, and 15 bases separated the two germline ends. The length of the CDR3 is 15 residues. CDR3 DNA sequence: TGTGCCAGCAGTCTTCAGGTACGGGTTACAGATACGCAGTATTTT. It yields the protein CASSLQVRVTDTQYF.

This clonotype occurred many times. V gene TRBV28 combines with J gene TRBJ2-5, with D perhaps being TRBD1 or TRBD2 (5 bases each). The CDR3 contains 15 residues. With 4 bases removed from V and 4 bases from J, the gap between germline ends came to 16 bases. Germline lookup yields CDR1 MDHEN and CDR2 SYDVKM. In DNA, the CDR3 is TGTGCCAGCAGTTCCCTCGGGACGGCTGCAGAGACCCAGTACTTC. Translating it yields CASSSLGTAAETQYF.

This clonotype was observed a few times. The chain joins TRBV29-1 to TRBJ2-7, with TRBD2 as a possible D gene (5 bases). V was cut by 3 bases and J by 7 bases, with 13 bases left in between. CDR1 SQVTM and CDR2 ANQGSEA come from the germline V gene. The length of the CDR3 is 12 residues. CDR3 nucleotide sequence: TGCAGCGTTGAGTGGGCAAGAGGGGAGCAGTACTTC. This codes for CSVEWARGEQYF.

This clonotype showed up many times. The chain is built from TRBV14 and TRBJ2-4, with TRBD2 matching over 7 bases. The junction had 6 bases not matched to a gene; V was cut back by 2 bases and J by 5 bases. Germline-derived CDR1 and CDR2 are SGHDN and FVKESK. This CDR3 comprises 15 residues. The CDR3 reads CASSQTSVAQNIQYF. In DNA, the CDR3 is TGTGCCAGCAGCCAAACTAGCGTCGCCCAAAACATTCAGTACTTC.

This clonotype occurred many times. The chain uses TRBV7-8 and TRBJ2-7; 12 bases align to TRBD1. The CDR3 has 18 amino acids. Trimming cost V 2 bases and J 6 bases; bases outside gene matches: 14. Per germline, CDR1 SGHVS and CDR2 FQNEAQ. The CDR3 DNA reads as TGTGCCAGCAGCTTAAACCTACTACCGGGACAGGGGGCATTCGAGCAGTACTTC. It codes for CASSLNLLPGQGAFEQYF.

The CDR3 coding sequence is TGCGCCAGCAGCTGGACCGGGACTAGCGGGTCCAGCACAGATACGCAGTATTTT. This codes for CASSWTGTSGSSTDTQYF. The chain joins TRBV5-1 to TRBJ2-3; 12 bases are shared with TRBD2. V shed 3 bases and J 0 bases; nucleotides not matched to a gene: 8. The CDR3 consists of 18 residues. Per the germline V gene, CDR1 is SGHRS and CDR2 is YFSETQ.

This clonotype was observed at least ten times. The chain joins TRBV7-4 to TRBJ1-5; D remains ambiguous. V was trimmed by 7 bases and J by 0 bases, leaving 34 bases between them. CDR1 and CDR2 (germline): SGHVT, SQSDAQ. This CDR3 region has 22 residues. CDR3 sequence (DNA): TGTGCCAGCACCTTTTACCGGGGAAGTTTCTTCCTAGGACCTTATAGCAATCAGCCCCAGCATTTT. Its translation: CASTFYRGSFFLGPYSNQPQHF.

This clonotype was counted many times. The chain combines TRBV7-2 with TRBJ1-2; D gene uncertain. The V gene lost 6 bases and the J gene lost 2 bases, with 7 bases spanning the gap. Germline CDR1 reads SGHTA; CDR2 reads FQGNSA. This CDR3 is 12 amino acids long. CDR3 coding DNA: TGTGCCAGCAGTTCCGGGAACTATGGCTACACCTTC. This sequence encodes CASSSGNYGYTF.

This clonotype was detected only a few times. V usage is TRBV4-1 and J usage is TRBJ1-2, with unresolved D. Germline V CDR1 and CDR2: MGHRA, YSYEKL. The CDR3 totals 13 residues. V was trimmed by 4 bases and J by 8 bases, leaving 14 bases between them. The CDR3 bases are TGCGCCAGCAGCCCCGGTGTCCTAGGGGGCTACACCTTC. Its translation is CASSPGVLGGYTF.

This chain links TRBV14 with TRBJ1-6, with unresolved D. The CDR3 has 16 amino acids. V shed 0 bases and J shed 6 bases, with 12 bases lying between them. The germline CDR1 and CDR2 sequences are SGHDN and FVKESK. The CDR3 region is CASSQDKRGPNSPLHF. CDR3 nucleotide sequence: TGTGCCAGCAGCCAAGATAAACGAGGCCCTAATTCACCCCTCCACTTT.

The DNA of the CDR3 is TGCAGTGCTAACGGTGCGGGGGGTATAAATACGCAGTATTTT. Translating gives CSANGAGGINTQYF. V usage is TRBV20-1 and J usage is TRBJ2-3; the match to TRBD2 covers 8 bases. V lost 4 bases to trimming and J lost 7 bases; unmatched junction nucleotides: 10. Germline CDR1 reads DFQATT; CDR2 reads SNEGSKA (reference sequence). This CDR3 region has 14 residues.